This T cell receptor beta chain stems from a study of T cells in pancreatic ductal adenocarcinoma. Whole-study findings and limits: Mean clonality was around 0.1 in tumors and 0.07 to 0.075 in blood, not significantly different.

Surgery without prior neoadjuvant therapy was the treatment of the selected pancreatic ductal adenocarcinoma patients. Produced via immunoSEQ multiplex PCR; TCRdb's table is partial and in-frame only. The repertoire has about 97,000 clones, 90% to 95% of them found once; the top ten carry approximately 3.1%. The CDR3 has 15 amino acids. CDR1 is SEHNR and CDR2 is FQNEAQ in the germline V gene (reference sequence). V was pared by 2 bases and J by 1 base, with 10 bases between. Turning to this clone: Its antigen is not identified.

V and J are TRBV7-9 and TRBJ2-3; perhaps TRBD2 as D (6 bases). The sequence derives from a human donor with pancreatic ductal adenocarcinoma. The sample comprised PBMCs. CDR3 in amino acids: CASSLQGGGTDTQYF. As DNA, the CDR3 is TGTGCCAGCAGCTTACAGGGCGGGGGCACAGATACGCAGTATTTT.